This is a list of T cell receptor beta chains from one sample in a study of blood T cell repertoires in COVID-19. Sequencing used immunoSEQ multiplex PCR; TCRdb keeps in-frame clones, though not all of them. This sample yields 55,000 to 80,000 clones, of which about 86% are seen a single time; around 5% belongs to the top ten. The specimen sequenced was peripheral blood. These receptors originate from a man over 45 with active COVID-19. Both conserved end residues are part of each CDR3. Each record gives: clone size, V gene, D gene, CDR3 length, J gene, CDR3 protein, CDR3 DNA. A D gene is named only where the DNA matches it firmly. Clone size appears in some rows only: once, few, many, or a class for an expanded clone.

abundance: -; v_gene: TRBV19; d_gene: -; len: 8; j_gene: TRBJ1-4; CDR3aa: CASEKLFF; CDR3nt: TGTGCCTCGGAAAAACTGTTTTTT
abundance: -; v_gene: TRBV5-1; d_gene: -; len: 14; j_gene: TRBJ2-5; CDR3aa: CASSQRPGEETQYF; CDR3nt: TGCGCCAGCAGCCAGAGACCAGGGGAAGAGACCCAGTACTTC
abundance: -; v_gene: TRBV7-6; d_gene: -; len: 15; j_gene: TRBJ1-1; CDR3aa: CASSPQAGENTEAFF; CDR3nt: TGTGCCAGCAGCCCCCAAGCAGGGGAGAACACTGAAGCTTTCTTT
abundance: -; v_gene: TRBV19; d_gene: -; len: 14; j_gene: TRBJ2-5; CDR3aa: CASSPSGEEETQYF; CDR3nt: TGTGCCAGTAGTCCCTCGGGGGAAGAAGAGACCCAGTACTTC
abundance: -; v_gene: TRBV12-5; d_gene: -; len: 16; j_gene: TRBJ1-5; CDR3aa: CASGLVTGYGNQPQHF; CDR3nt: TGTGCTAGTGGTTTGGTAACGGGGTACGGCAATCAGCCCCAGCATTTT
abundance: -; v_gene: TRBV7-9; d_gene: -; len: 15; j_gene: TRBJ1-2; CDR3aa: CASSLAGDTNYGYTF; CDR3nt: TGTGCCAGCAGCTTAGCGGGGGACACTAACTATGGCTACACCTTC
abundance: -; v_gene: TRBV28; d_gene: TRBD1; len: 14; j_gene: TRBJ1-2; CDR3aa: CASSLFGTGYGYTF; CDR3nt: TGTGCCAGCAGTTTATTCGGGACAGGCTATGGCTACACCTTC
abundance: -; v_gene: TRBV10-3; d_gene: TRBD2; len: 16; j_gene: TRBJ2-2; CDR3aa: CAISETSGRAGGELFF; CDR3nt: TGTGCCATCAGCGAAACTAGCGGGAGGGCCGGCGGGGAGCTGTTTTTT
abundance: -; v_gene: TRBV7-9; d_gene: TRBD1; len: 12; j_gene: TRBJ2-7; CDR3aa: CASSYTGDEQYF; CDR3nt: TGTGCCAGCAGCTACACAGGGGACGAGCAGTACTTC
abundance: once; v_gene: TRBV6-2/TRBV6-3; d_gene: TRBD2; len: 17; j_gene: TRBJ2-1; CDR3aa: CASSSGWLAGGLDEQFF; CDR3nt: TGTGCCAGCAGTTCGGGCTGGCTAGCGGGGGGGCTTGATGAGCAGTTCTTC
abundance: -; v_gene: TRBV5-8; d_gene: TRBD2; len: 18; j_gene: TRBJ2-1; CDR3aa: CASSQIGSGRPVLNEQFF; CDR3nt: TGTGCCAGCAGTCAGATTGGTAGCGGGAGGCCGGTTTTGAATGAGCAGTTCTTC
abundance: once; v_gene: TRBV30; d_gene: TRBD1; len: 12; j_gene: TRBJ1-2; CDR3aa: CAWRPGGFGYTF; CDR3nt: TGTGCCTGGAGACCAGGGGGGTTTGGCTACACCTTC
abundance: -; v_gene: TRBV27; d_gene: TRBD1; len: 15; j_gene: TRBJ2-1; CDR3aa: CASSLTGTVGIEQFF; CDR3nt: TGTGCCAGCAGTCTAACCGGGACAGTAGGAATTGAGCAGTTCTTC
abundance: -; v_gene: TRBV28; d_gene: TRBD2; len: 14; j_gene: TRBJ2-7; CDR3aa: CASRASGTSYEQYF; CDR3nt: TGTGCCAGCAGGGCTAGCGGGACATCATACGAGCAGTACTTC
abundance: -; v_gene: TRBV2; d_gene: TRBD1; len: 14; j_gene: TRBJ1-1; CDR3aa: CASRNRGQDTEAFF; CDR3nt: TGTGCCAGCAGGAACAGGGGGCAAGACACTGAAGCTTTCTTT
abundance: -; v_gene: TRBV6-5; d_gene: -; len: 15; j_gene: TRBJ1-4; CDR3aa: CASSYSGGMGEKLFF; CDR3nt: TGTGCCAGCAGTTACTCGGGGGGGATGGGTGAAAAACTGTTTTTT
abundance: -; v_gene: TRBV6-6; d_gene: TRBD1; len: 16; j_gene: TRBJ1-5; CDR3aa: CASRPGQGSRDQPQHF; CDR3nt: TGTGCCAGCAGACCCGGACAGGGTAGTCGCGATCAGCCCCAGCATTTT
abundance: few; v_gene: TRBV18; d_gene: -; len: 15; j_gene: TRBJ2-1; CDR3aa: CASSPSLSSYNEQFF; CDR3nt: TGTGCCAGCTCTCCCTCTCTTAGCTCCTACAATGAGCAGTTCTTC
abundance: few; v_gene: TRBV7-2; d_gene: -; len: 15; j_gene: TRBJ2-1; CDR3aa: CASSLQGLSTDEQFF; CDR3nt: TGTGCCAGCAGCTTACAGGGGCTCTCCACGGATGAGCAGTTCTTC
abundance: -; v_gene: TRBV11-2; d_gene: -; len: 13; j_gene: TRBJ2-7; CDR3aa: CASSFEGDYEQYF; CDR3nt: TGTGCCAGCAGCTTCGAAGGGGATTACGAGCAGTACTTC
abundance: -; v_gene: TRBV29-1; d_gene: TRBD2; len: 13; j_gene: TRBJ2-7; CDR3aa: CSAQGLAVYEQYF; CDR3nt: TGCAGCGCGCAGGGACTAGCGGTCTACGAGCAGTACTTC
abundance: -; v_gene: TRBV5-4; d_gene: TRBD2; len: 15; j_gene: TRBJ2-3; CDR3aa: CASSIAGRVADTQYF; CDR3nt: TGTGCCAGCAGCATAGCGGGAAGAGTCGCAGATACGCAGTATTTT
abundance: -; v_gene: TRBV11-2; d_gene: TRBD2; len: 16; j_gene: TRBJ2-2; CDR3aa: CASSSGLAVPRGELFF; CDR3nt: TGTGCCAGCAGCTCCGGACTAGCGGTCCCCCGCGGGGAGCTGTTTTTT
abundance: -; v_gene: TRBV5-5; d_gene: -; len: 16; j_gene: TRBJ1-1; CDR3aa: CASSSWGGGDNTEAFF; CDR3nt: TGTGCCAGCAGCTCCTGGGGCGGCGGGGACAACACTGAAGCTTTCTTT
abundance: -; v_gene: TRBV23-1; d_gene: -; len: 15; j_gene: TRBJ2-2; CDR3aa: CASSQSVGNTGELFF; CDR3nt: TGCGCCAGCAGTCAATCGGTCGGTAACACCGGGGAGCTGTTTTTT
abundance: -; v_gene: TRBV14; d_gene: -; len: 15; j_gene: TRBJ1-1; CDR3aa: CASSQDRGRWAEAFF; CDR3nt: TGTGCCAGCAGCCAAGACAGGGGACGTTGGGCTGAAGCTTTCTTT